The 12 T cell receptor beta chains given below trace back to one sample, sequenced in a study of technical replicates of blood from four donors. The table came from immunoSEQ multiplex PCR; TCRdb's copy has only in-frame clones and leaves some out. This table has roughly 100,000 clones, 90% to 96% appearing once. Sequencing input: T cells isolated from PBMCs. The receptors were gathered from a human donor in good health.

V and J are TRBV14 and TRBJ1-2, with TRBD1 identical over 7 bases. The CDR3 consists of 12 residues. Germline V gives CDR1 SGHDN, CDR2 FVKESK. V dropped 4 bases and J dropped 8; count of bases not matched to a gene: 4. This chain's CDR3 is CASSLGQEGYTF. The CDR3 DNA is TGTGCCAGCAGCCTCGGACAGGAAGGCTACACCTTC.

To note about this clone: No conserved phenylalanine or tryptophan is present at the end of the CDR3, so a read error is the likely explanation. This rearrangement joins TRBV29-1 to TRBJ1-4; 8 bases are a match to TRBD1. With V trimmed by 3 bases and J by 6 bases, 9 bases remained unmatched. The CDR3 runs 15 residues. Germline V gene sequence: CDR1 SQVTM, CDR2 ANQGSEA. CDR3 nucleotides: TGCAGCGTTGAGGGAGGACAGGGTGGGCATGAAAAACTGTTTTCT. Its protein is CSVEGGQGGHEKLFS.

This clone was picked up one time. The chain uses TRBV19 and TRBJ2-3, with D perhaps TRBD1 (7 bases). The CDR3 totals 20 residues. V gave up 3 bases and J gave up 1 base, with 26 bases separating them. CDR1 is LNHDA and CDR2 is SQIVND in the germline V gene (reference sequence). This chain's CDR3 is CASSISDDVGGDRGTDTQYF. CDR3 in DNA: TGTGCCAGTAGTATTTCAGATGACGTGGGAGGAGACAGGGGCACAGATACGCAGTATTTT.

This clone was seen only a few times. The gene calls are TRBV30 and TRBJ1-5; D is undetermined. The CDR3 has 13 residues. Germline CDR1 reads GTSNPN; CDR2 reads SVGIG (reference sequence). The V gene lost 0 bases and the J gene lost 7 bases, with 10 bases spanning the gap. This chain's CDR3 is CAWSVEGSQPQHF. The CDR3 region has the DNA TGTGCCTGGAGTGTGGAGGGTTCGCAGCCCCAGCATTTT.

CDR3 loop: CASSYSRGGASGYTF. Written as DNA, the CDR3 is TGTGCCAGCAGTTACTCCCGGGGGGGCGCGTCGGGCTACACCTTC. The chain joins TRBV6-5 to TRBJ1-2; D perhaps matches TRBD1 (6 bases). The V gene lost 0 bases and the J gene lost 8 bases, with 16 bases spanning the gap. Germline V gene data show CDR1 as MNHEY and CDR2 as SVGAGI. This CDR3 has 15 residues.

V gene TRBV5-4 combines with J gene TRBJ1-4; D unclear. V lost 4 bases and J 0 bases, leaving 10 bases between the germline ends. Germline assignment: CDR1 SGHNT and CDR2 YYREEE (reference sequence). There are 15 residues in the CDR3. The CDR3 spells CASSRGGTTNEKLFF. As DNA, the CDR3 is TGTGCCAGCAGCCGTGGAGGGACAACTAATGAAAAACTGTTTTTT.

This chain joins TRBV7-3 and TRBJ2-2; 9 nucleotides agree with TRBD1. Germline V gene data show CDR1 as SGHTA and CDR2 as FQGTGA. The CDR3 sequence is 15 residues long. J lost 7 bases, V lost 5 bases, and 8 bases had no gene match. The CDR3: CASSPPDRGNGELFF. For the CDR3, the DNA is TGTGCCAGCAGCCCCCCGGACAGGGGAAACGGGGAGCTGTTTTTT.

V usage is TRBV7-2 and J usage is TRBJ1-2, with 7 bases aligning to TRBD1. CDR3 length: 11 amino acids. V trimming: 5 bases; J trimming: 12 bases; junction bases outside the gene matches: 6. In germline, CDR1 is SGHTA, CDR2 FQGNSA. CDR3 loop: CASSPTDRDTF. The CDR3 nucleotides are TGTGCCAGCAGCCCCACTGACAGGGACACCTTC.

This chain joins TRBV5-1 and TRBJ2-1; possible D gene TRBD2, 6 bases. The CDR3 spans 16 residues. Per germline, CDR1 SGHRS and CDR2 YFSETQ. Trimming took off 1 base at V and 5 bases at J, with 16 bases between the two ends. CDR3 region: CASSLPQREKDNEQFF. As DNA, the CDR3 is TGCGCCAGCAGCTTGCCCCAACGGGAGAAGGACAATGAGCAGTTCTTC. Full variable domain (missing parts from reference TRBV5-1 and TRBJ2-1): KAGVTQTPRYLIKTRGQQVTLSCSPISGHRSVSWYQQTPGQGLQFLFEYFSETQRNKGNFPGRFSGRQFSNSRSEMNVSTLELGDSALYLCASSLPQREKDNEQFFGPGTRLTVL.

CDR3 amino acids: CASSPQREPYNEQFF. CDR3 bases: TGTGCCAGCAGTCCCCAGCGGGAACCCTACAATGAGCAGTTCTTC. The chain recombines TRBV28 with TRBJ2-1; 7 bases align to TRBD2. Losses at the gene ends were 5 bases for V and 2 bases for J; bases not matched to a gene: 6. Germline V lookup: CDR1 MDHEN, CDR2 SYDVKM. This CDR3 has 15 amino acids.

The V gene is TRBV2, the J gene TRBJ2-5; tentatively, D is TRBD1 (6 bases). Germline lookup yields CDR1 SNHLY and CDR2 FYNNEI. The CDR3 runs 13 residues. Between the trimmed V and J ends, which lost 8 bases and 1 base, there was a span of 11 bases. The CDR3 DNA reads TGTGCCAGCGGTCGGGACACCCAAGAGACCCAGTACTTC. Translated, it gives CASGRDTQETQYF.

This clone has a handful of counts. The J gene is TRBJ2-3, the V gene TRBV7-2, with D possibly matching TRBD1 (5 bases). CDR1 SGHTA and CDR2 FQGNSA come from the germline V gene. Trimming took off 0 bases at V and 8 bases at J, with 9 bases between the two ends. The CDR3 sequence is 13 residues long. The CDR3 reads CASSLAGRGTQYF. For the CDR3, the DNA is TGTGCCAGCAGCTTAGCAGGAAGGGGTACGCAGTATTTT.